The 6 T cell receptor beta chains below come from one sample, sequenced in a study of blood T cells in healthy people across ages. Through a sample-barcoded 5' primer and a J-beta primer mix, a second PCR was run for roughly 7 to 11 cycles. TCRdb processed the 5' RACE reads anew with MiXCR; each CDR3 protein has one entry. The profile shows around 1,100,000 distinct CDR3 sequences, around two fifths of them singletons. The specimen was blood. The receptors here all came from a man aged 18 to 30 in good health.

This clonotype came up a few times. The chain has TRBV18 and TRBJ2-1, with 10 positions matching TRBD2. From germline, CDR1 is KGHSH and CDR2 LQKENI. Trimming removed 0 bases from V and 7 bases from J; junction bases left unmatched: 6. There are 16 residues in the CDR3. In nucleotides, the CDR3 is TGTGCCAGCTCACCACCCACTAGCGGGGAAAGGAATGAGCAGTTCTTC. It specifies CASSPPTSGERNEQFF. Complete variable domain (other parts from reference TRBV18 and TRBJ2-1): NAGVMQNPRHLVRRRGQEARLRCSPMKGHSHVYWYRQLPEEGLKFMVYLQKENIIDESGMPKERFSAEFPKEGPSILRIQQVVRGDSAAYFCASSPPTSGERNEQFFGPGTRLTVL.

This clonotype was detected only once. V usage is TRBV20-1 and J usage is TRBJ1-4; 12 bases match TRBD1. The CDR3 sequence is 14 residues long. Trimming took 1 base from V and 7 from J; bases not matched to a gene: 1. Germline CDR1 reads DFQATT; CDR2 reads SNEGSKA (reference sequence). The CDR3 region has the DNA TGCAGTGCTAGAGCGGGACAGGGGGCTGAAAAACTGTTTTTT. As protein: CSARAGQGAEKLFF.

This chain uses TRBV6-6 with TRBJ2-2, with 9 bases matching TRBD1. This CDR3 comprises 14 residues. Losses at the gene ends were 6 bases for V and 3 bases for J; bases not matched to a gene: 2. Germline V gene data show CDR1 as MNHNY and CDR2 as SVGAGI (reference sequence). This CDR3 reads CASRQGAHTGELFF. Written as DNA, the CDR3 is TGTGCCAGCAGACAGGGGGCGCACACCGGGGAGCTGTTTTTT.

The chain has TRBV20-1 and TRBJ1-2, with 7 bases that match TRBD1. Germline trimming cut 1 base from V and 8 bases from J; bases unmatched to any gene: 7. This CDR3 is 13 amino acids long. Germline V gives CDR1 DFQATT, CDR2 SNEGSKA (reference sequence). CDR3 residues: CSARGLTGQGYTF. DNA for the CDR3: TGCAGTGCTAGAGGTCTGACAGGGCAGGGCTACACCTTC.

This clonotype was seen repeatedly, ten times or more. V gene TRBV19 combines with J gene TRBJ2-2, with D hard to call. Between the trimmed V and J ends, which lost 2 bases and 7 bases, there was a span of 5 bases. CDR3 length: 12 amino acids. Germline assignment: CDR1 LNHDA and CDR2 SQIVND (reference sequence). DNA for the CDR3: TGTGCCAGTAGTATAAGCAACGGGGAGCTGTTTTTT. Translating gives CASSISNGELFF.

This clonotype showed up many times. The chain couples TRBV4-2 to TRBJ2-5, with TRBD2 matching 10 bases. The length of the CDR3 is 14 residues. CDR1 LGHNA and CDR2 YNFKEQ come from the germline V gene. V was clipped by 1 base and J by 4 bases; unmatched bases: 0. In DNA, the CDR3 is TGTGCCAGCAGCCAAGGGACTAGCGGAGAGACCCAGTACTTC. Its protein is CASSQGTSGETQYF.